This TCR beta chain came from a study of blood T cells in healthy people across ages. Through a sample-barcoded 5' primer and a J-beta primer mix, a second PCR was run for roughly 6 to 11 cycles. A template-switch adaptor with 12 random nucleotides tagged each cDNA molecule. TCRdb processed the 5' RACE reads anew with MiXCR; each CDR3 protein has one entry. Counted here are about 1.6 million distinct CDR3 sequences, around 35% occurring once; the ten biggest clones make up around 11%. Each donor gave around 9.6 milliliters of peripheral blood. Study results and caveats: As naive T cell percentage varied, TCR beta diversity correlated strongly with it.

CDR1 is SEHNR, CDR2 FQNEAQ, per germline (reference sequence). The CDR3 spans 20 residues. With respect to this clonotype: Its antigen is not identified. Mismatch with germline at one junction end may stem from a read error.

This clonotype was sampled from a woman in her twenties or thirties in good health. This rearrangement joins TRBV7-9 to TRBJ1-1; TRBD1 aligns across 12 bases. The specimen was blood. This CDR3 is CAGSLGGLRDRGRVNTEAFF. The DNA for the CDR3 is TGTGCCGGCAGCTTAGGAGGCCTCCGGGACAGGGGGCGCGTTAACACTGAAGCTTTCTTT.